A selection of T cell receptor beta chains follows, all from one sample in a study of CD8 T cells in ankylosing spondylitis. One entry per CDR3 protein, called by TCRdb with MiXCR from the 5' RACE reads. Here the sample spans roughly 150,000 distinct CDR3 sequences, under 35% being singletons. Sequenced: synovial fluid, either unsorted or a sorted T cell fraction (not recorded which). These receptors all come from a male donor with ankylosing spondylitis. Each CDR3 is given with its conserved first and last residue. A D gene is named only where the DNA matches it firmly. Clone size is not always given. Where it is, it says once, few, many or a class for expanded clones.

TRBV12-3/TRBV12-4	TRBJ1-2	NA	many	TGTGCCAGCAGTTTAGCATCGGTGGGGGATCACTATGGCTACACCTTC	CASSLASVGDHYGYTF
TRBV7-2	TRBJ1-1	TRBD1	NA	TGTGCCAGCAGCCACCCCAGGGGGTGGGGCACTGAAGCTTTCTTT	CASSHPRGWGTEAFF
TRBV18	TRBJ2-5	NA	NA	TGTGCCAGCTCACCATCGACAGACTTTCGGGAGACCCAGTACTTC	CASSPSTDFRETQYF
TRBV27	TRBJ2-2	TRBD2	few	TGTGCCAGCAGTCCAACTAGCGGGAGCCGCCTCGGCACCGGGGAGCTGTTTTTT	CASSPTSGSRLGTGELFF
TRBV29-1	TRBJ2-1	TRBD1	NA	TGCAGCGTACCGGGACAGGGATCCAATGAGCAGTTCTTC	CSVPGQGSNEQFF
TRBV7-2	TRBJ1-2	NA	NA	TGTGCCAGCAGACCACAGGGAAGCAACTATGGCTACACCTTC	CASRPQGSNYGYTF
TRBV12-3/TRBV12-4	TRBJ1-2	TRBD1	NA	TGTGCCAGCATGAGGACAGGGGGCTATGGCTACACCTTC	CASMRTGGYGYTF
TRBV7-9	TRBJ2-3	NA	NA	TGTGCCAGCAACTCTCTAGGGGGGGACAGAAGCACAGATACGCAGTATTTT	CASNSLGGDRSTDTQYF
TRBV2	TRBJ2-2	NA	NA	TGTGCCAGCGGGCGCAATGTGGTGCAGAACACCGGGGAGCTGTTTTTT	CASGRNVVQNTGELFF
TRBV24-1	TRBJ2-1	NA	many	TGTGCCACGGGACTGGACAACAATGAGCAGTTCTTC	CATGLDNNEQFF
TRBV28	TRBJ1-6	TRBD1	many	TGTGCCAGCATTACTGGACAGGGAGTCTCACCCCTCCACTTT	CASITGQGVSPLHF
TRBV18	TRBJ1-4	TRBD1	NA	TGTGCCAGCTCGGGTACAGGGGCAACTAATGAAAAACTGTTTTTT	CASSGTGATNEKLFF
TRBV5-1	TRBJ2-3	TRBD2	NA	TGCGCCAGCAGCTTGACACTAGCGACAGATACGCAGTATTTT	CASSLTLATDTQYF
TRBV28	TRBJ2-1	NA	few	TGTGCCAGCGAACAGGGGAGGGACAATGAGCAGTTCTTC	CASEQGRDNEQFF
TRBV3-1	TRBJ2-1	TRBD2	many	TGTGCCAGCAGCCTCCGGGGTCTGACTAGCGGGGTGAATGAGCAGTTCTTC	CASSLRGLTSGVNEQFF
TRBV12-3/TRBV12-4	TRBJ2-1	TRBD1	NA	TGTGCCAGCAGCCGGGACAGGCACAACAATGAGCAGTTCTTC	CASSRDRHNNEQFF
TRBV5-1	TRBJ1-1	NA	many	TGCGCCAGCAGCGCCCGGGACAACACTGAAGCTTTCTTT	CASSARDNTEAFF
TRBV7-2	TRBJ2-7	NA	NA	TGTGCCAGCAGCCTACTGCGTGTAAGGACGTCCTACGAGCAGTACTTC	CASSLLRVRTSYEQYF
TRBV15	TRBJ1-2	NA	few	TGTGCCACCAGCAGAGATCTCGGACCGCCTATTTCTAACTATGGCTACACCTTC	CATSRDLGPPISNYGYTF
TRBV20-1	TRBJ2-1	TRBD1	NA	TGCAGTGCTAGAATGCAGGGGGCCTACAATGAGCAGTTCTTC	CSARMQGAYNEQFF
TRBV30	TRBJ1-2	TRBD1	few	TGTGCCTGGCTAACAGGGGGCGGTGGCTACACCTTC	CAWLTGGGGYTF
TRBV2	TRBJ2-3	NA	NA	TGTGCCAGCAGCTTCAGACCCTCGGCAGATACGCAGTATTTT	CASSFRPSADTQYF
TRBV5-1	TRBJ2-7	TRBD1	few	TGCGCCAGCAGCTCCGGACAGGGGGCGATCTCCTACGAGCAGTACTTC	CASSSGQGAISYEQYF
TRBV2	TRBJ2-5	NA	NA	TGTGCCAGCAGCGCGGGGCTGGGAGAGACCCAGTACTTC	CASSAGLGETQYF
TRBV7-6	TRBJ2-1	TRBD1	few	TGTGCCAGCAGCTTAACAGGGGGCGCGGGATACAATGAGCAGTTCTTC	CASSLTGGAGYNEQFF
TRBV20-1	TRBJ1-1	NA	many	TGCAGTGCTAGAGATGGGGGACGGGAAGCTTTCTTT	CSARDGGREAFF
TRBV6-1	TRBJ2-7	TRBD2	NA	TGTGCCAGCGAGTCGGGGACTAGCGGGAGCTACGAGCAGTACTTC	CASESGTSGSYEQYF
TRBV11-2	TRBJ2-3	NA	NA	TGTGCCAGCAGCCTCCCGAGGACGGCCCAGGGGACGCAGTATTTT	CASSLPRTAQGTQYF
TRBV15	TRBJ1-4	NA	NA	TGTGCCACCGCGGAGGGGAGAGCAAATGAAAAACTGTTTTTT	CATAEGRANEKLFF
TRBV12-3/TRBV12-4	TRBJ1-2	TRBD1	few	TGTGCCAGCAGCCCCCCTGAGGGGGCGGGCTATGGCTACACCTTC	CASSPPEGAGYGYTF
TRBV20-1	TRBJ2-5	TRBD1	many	TGCAGTGCTTTAAAACCGGGACAGATACAAGAGACCCAGTACTTC	CSALKPGQIQETQYF
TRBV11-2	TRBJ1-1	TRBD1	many	TGTGCCAGCACCTCGACAGGGATGAACACTGAAGCTTTCTTT	CASTSTGMNTEAFF
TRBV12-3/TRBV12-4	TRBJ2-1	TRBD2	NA	TGTGCCAGCAGTACTAGCGGGAGGCCGTTCTTC	CASSTSGRPFF
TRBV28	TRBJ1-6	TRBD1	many	TGTGCCAGCAGACCCTCGGGACAGTATAATTCACCCCTCCACTTT	CASRPSGQYNSPLHF
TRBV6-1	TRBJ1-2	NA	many	TGTGCCAGCAGTGAAGCCGGTCGGGGGGCGAACTATGGCTACACCTTC	CASSEAGRGANYGYTF
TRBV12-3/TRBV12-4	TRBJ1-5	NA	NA	TGTGCCAGCACCTTAGGGCCTCAGGGCCAGCCCCAGCATTTT	CASTLGPQGQPQHF
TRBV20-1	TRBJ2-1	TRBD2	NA	TGCAGTGCGCTAGCCCTAGCGGCATCCTACAATGAGCAGTTCTTC	CSALALAASYNEQFF
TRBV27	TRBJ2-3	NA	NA	TGTGCCAGCAGTCCGATCGTTCAGGGAGACACAGATACGCAGTATTTT	CASSPIVQGDTDTQYF
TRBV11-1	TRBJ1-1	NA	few	TGTGCCAGCAGCCCGATTAGCGGCCAGGGGAAGATGAACACTGAAGCTTTCTTT	CASSPISGQGKMNTEAFF
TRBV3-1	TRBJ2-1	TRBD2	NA	TGTGCCAGCAGCCAAGGCTATAGCGGGAAAATCAATGAGCAGTTCTTC	CASSQGYSGKINEQFF
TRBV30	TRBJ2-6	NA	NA	TGTGCCTGGGAGAGACCCACATCTGGGGCCAACGTCCTGACTTTC	CAWERPTSGANVLTF
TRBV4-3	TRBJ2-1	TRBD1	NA	TGCGCCAGCAGCCGGCAGGGACAGGGAACCTACAATGAGCAGTTCTTC	CASSRQGQGTYNEQFF
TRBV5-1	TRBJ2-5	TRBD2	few	TGCGCCAGCAGCTCAGTCCCGGGACTAGCGATGGAGACCCAGTACTTC	CASSSVPGLAMETQYF
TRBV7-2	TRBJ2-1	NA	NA	TGTGCCAGCAGCCCGGCCCCCTCCTACAATGAGCAGTTCTTC	CASSPAPSYNEQFF
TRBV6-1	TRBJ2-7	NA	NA	TGTGCCAGCAGCAGGGCCTACGAGCAGTACTTC	CASSRAYEQYF
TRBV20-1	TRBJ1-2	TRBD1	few	TGCAGTGCTAGGACAGGGTACTTC	CSARTGYF
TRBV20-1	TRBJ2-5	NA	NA	TGCAGTGCTAGTCGTGAGGGGACCAAAAGGACCCAGTACTTC	CSASREGTKRTQYF
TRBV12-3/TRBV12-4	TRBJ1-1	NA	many	TGTGCCAGCAGCCGCCCATCGGACCCGACGAACACTGAAGCTTTCTTT	CASSRPSDPTNTEAFF
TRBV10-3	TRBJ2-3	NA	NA	TGTGCCATCAGTTCCCCGGGGACTCACGGCACAGATACGCAGTATTTT	CAISSPGTHGTDTQYF
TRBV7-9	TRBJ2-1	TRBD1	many	TGTGCCAGCTACAGGGGTCCCTACAATGAGCAGTTCTTC	CASYRGPYNEQFF
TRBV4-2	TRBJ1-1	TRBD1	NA	TGTGCCAGCAGCCTAGGGACAGCGCTTAGGGGTACTGAAGCTTTCTTT	CASSLGTALRGTEAFF
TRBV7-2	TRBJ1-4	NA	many	TGTGCCAGCAGCTTAGAGGCAGAAGAAAAACTGTTTTTT	CASSLEAEEKLFF
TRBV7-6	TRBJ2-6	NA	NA	TGTGCCAGCAGTAAGGACGTCCTGGCTGGGGCCAACGTCCTGACTTTC	CASSKDVLAGANVLTF
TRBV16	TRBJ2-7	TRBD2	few	TGTGCCAGCAGCCAAACTAGCGGGGGCTCCTACGAGCAGTACTTC	CASSQTSGGSYEQYF
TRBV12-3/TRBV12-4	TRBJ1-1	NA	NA	TGTGCCAGCAGTTTGGGACTGGGAGAAGCTTTCTTT	CASSLGLGEAFF
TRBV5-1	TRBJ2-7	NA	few	TGCGCCAGCAGCTTGGTTACGGGGGCGTACGAGCAGTACTTC	CASSLVTGAYEQYF
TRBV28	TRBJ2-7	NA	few	TGTGCCAGCAGTTTGAGCGAGTACGAGCAGTACTTC	CASSLSEYEQYF
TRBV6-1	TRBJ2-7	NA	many	TGTGCCAGCAGTGAAAGGCCGGAATCTACCTACGAGCAGTACTTC	CASSERPESTYEQYF
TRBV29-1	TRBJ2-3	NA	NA	TGCAGCGTTGCGGACCTTACGCAGTATTTT	CSVADLTQYF